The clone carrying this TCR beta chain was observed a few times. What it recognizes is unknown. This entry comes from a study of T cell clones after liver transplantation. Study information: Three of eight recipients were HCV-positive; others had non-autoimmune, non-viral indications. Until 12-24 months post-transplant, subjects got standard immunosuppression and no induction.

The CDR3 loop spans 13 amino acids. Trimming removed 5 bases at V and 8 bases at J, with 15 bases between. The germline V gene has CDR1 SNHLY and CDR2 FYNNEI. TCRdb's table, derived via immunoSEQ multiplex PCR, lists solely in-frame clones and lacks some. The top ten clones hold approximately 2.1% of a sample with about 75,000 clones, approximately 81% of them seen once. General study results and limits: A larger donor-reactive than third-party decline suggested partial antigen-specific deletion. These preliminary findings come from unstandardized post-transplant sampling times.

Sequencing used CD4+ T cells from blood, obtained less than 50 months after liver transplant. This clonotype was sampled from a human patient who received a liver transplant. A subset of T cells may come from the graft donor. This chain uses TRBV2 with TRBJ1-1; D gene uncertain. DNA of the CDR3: TGTGCCAGCAGTTATGGACTTGTTGTCGAAGCTTTCTTT. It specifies CASSYGLVVEAFF.